A single sample gave rise to the 31 T cell receptor beta chains below, sequenced in a study of Graves' ophthalmopathy and Graves' hyperthyroidism. RNA served as the template for amplifying TCR beta CDR3 regions. Second-round multiplex PCR followed a first-round RT-PCR using HTBI primers. TCRdb analysed the multiplex PCR reads with MiXCR anew, one entry per CDR3 protein. This sample carries 300,000 to 450,000 distinct CDR3 sequences, approximately 17% of them seen once, and the ten largest clones take around 2.4%. Sequenced input: peripheral blood. The source is an adult woman with stable Graves' hyperthyroidism.

The table lists this clonotype with many counts. This chain connects TRBV10-2 to TRBJ2-7, with 10 nucleotides matching TRBD1. CDR1 and CDR2 from the germline V gene are WSHSY and SAAADI. V dropped 5 bases and J dropped 5; count of bases not matched to a gene: 6. The CDR3 totals 14 residues. CDR3 in amino acids: CASSPQTGGNEQYF. In DNA, the CDR3 is TGCGCCAGCAGTCCTCAGACAGGGGGCAACGAGCAGTACTTC.

This clonotype has at least ten counts. The V and J genes are TRBV30 and TRBJ2-2; D gene uncertain. The germline gives CDR1 GTSNPN, CDR2 SVGIG (reference sequence). Between the trimmed V and J ends, which lost 3 bases and 1 base, there was a span of 9 bases. This CDR3 is built from 14 residues. The DNA of the CDR3 is TGTGCCTGGAGAGCCAGGAGGAACACCGGGGAGCTGTTTTTT. Translation gives CAWRARRNTGELFF.

This clonotype showed up many times. The chain has TRBV14 and TRBJ1-1; D gene unclear. The CDR3 is 17 amino acids. The germline CDR1 and CDR2 sequences are SGHDN and FVKESK. V was clipped by 6 bases and J by 0 bases, with 20 bases between them. CDR3: CASSNRDLDVMNTEAFF. The CDR3 region has the DNA TGTGCCAGCAGTAACCGGGATCTCGACGTTATGAACACTGAAGCTTTCTTT.

V is TRBV6-1 and J is TRBJ1-1; possible D gene TRBD1, 6 bases. Germline-derived CDR1 and CDR2 are MNHNS and SASEGT. V dropped 4 bases and J dropped 0 bases, with 12 bases sitting between them. The CDR3 runs 15 residues. The DNA of the CDR3 is TGTGCCAGCAGTGCGGACAGTTCCATGAACACTGAAGCTTTCTTT. It encodes CASSADSSMNTEAFF.

This clonotype was seen many times. V and J are TRBV6-6 and TRBJ1-6; D remains unclear. There are 16 residues in the CDR3. V gave up 0 bases and J gave up 7 bases, with 13 bases separating them. Germline V lookup: CDR1 MNHNY, CDR2 SVGAGI (reference sequence). CDR3 in DNA: TGTGCCAGCAGTTACTCTTCTGGGTATTGGAATTCACCCCTCCACTTT. This translates into CASSYSSGYWNSPLHF.

The table lists this clonotype with many counts. The chain is built from TRBV6-5 and TRBJ1-2, with D perhaps matching TRBD1 (5 bases). V was clipped by 0 bases and J by 4 bases, with 12 bases between them. The CDR3 length is 15 residues. The germline V gene has CDR1 MNHEY and CDR2 SVGAGI. CDR3 sequence (DNA): TGTGCCAGCAGTTACTCGAGTCGTAGGGGCTATGGCTACACCTTC. It encodes CASSYSSRRGYGYTF.

Comment on this clonotype: With a much larger clone just one base away, this may be a read error. The conserved phenylalanine or tryptophan normally closing the CDR3 is absent here, so this likely arose from a read error. V and J are TRBV5-1 and TRBJ1-1; 9 nucleotides align to TRBD1. With 5 bases clipped from V and 6 bases from J, the junction kept 17 bases outside the gene matches. This CDR3 is 17 amino acids long. Germline CDR1 SGHRS, CDR2 YFSETQ. CDR3: CASSSDPGQGRKSEAFV. As DNA, the CDR3 is TGCGCCAGCAGTTCTGATCCGGGACAGGGTCGGAAATCTGAAGCTTTCGTT.

The gene calls are TRBV12-3 or TRBV12-4 and TRBJ1-3; perhaps TRBD1 as D (5 bases). Trimming cost V 5 bases and J 0 bases, with 11 bases left between them. CDR3 length: 15 residues. CDR3 sequence (DNA): TGTGCCAGCAGTGGCGCAGGGAGCTCTGGAAACACCATATATTTT. Its protein is CASSGAGSSGNTIYF.

This clonotype showed up many times. The chain is built from TRBV12-3 or TRBV12-4 and TRBJ2-2; D uncertain. The CDR3 covers 13 residues. V shed 6 bases and J shed 6 bases, with 11 bases lying between them. The CDR3 spells CASSWTPSGELFF. CDR3 coding DNA: TGTGCCAGCAGCTGGACCCCATCCGGGGAGCTGTTTTTT.

This clonotype was counted a few times. This chain links TRBV2 with TRBJ1-4; maybe TRBD1 (5 bases). CDR1 and CDR2 (germline): SNHLY, FYNNEI. The length of the CDR3 is 13 residues. The ends were cut back, 6 bases at V and 11 bases at J, with 16 bases in the middle. The CDR3 is CASSGEGSSKLFF. The CDR3 region has the DNA TGTGCCAGCAGCGGGGAGGGGAGCTCGAAACTGTTTTTT.

This clonotype came up many times. This chain's CDR3 is CASSRSWGGYTEAFF. The CDR3 DNA reads as TGTGCCAGTAGTAGATCCTGGGGCGGTTACACTGAAGCTTTCTTT. The chain is built from TRBV19 and TRBJ1-1, with a tentative D call TRBD1 (5 bases). V was clipped by 4 bases and J by 3 bases, with 15 bases between them. The CDR3 runs to 15 residues. Germline V CDR1 and CDR2: LNHDA, SQIVND (reference sequence).

This clonotype came up many times. The genes are TRBV25-1 and TRBJ2-7; TRBD2 matches at 7 bases. V gave up 1 base and J gave up 2 bases; unmatched junction bases: 2. CDR1 and CDR2 (germline): MGHDK, SYGVNS. This CDR3 spans 14 amino acids. Here the CDR3 reads CASSEWEGTYEQYF. The CDR3, as DNA: TGTGCCAGCAGTGAATGGGAGGGAACCTACGAGCAGTACTTC.

This clonotype appeared a single time. The conserved final phenylalanine or tryptophan is absent from the CDR3, which likely points to a read error. The rearrangement joins TRBV12-3 or TRBV12-4 to TRBJ2-2, with D hard to call. The CDR3 sequence is 15 residues long. Trimming took 6 bases from V and 2 from J, leaving 13 bases between them. CDR3 region: CASSHSFTNTGELFV. The CDR3 nucleotides read TGTGCCAGCAGCCACTCCTTCACCAACACCGGGGAGCTGTTTGTT.

At least ten counts were recorded for this clonotype. The J gene is TRBJ1-2, the V gene TRBV4-1; tentatively, D is TRBD1 (6 bases). Trimming stripped 4 bases from V and 7 bases from J, with 16 bases between. The CDR3 is 14 residues long. Germline CDR1 and CDR2: MGHRA and YSYEKL. This CDR3 is CASSPKQGRIGYTF. The CDR3 DNA follows: TGCGCCAGCAGCCCAAAACAGGGTCGCATTGGCTACACCTTC.

This clonotype was observed at least ten times. The V gene is TRBV20-1, the J gene TRBJ2-2; no reliable D call. Trimming left V 6 bases short and J 4 bases short, with 12 bases between. The length of the CDR3 is 13 residues. Germline values: CDR1 DFQATT, CDR2 SNEGSKA (reference sequence). CDR3: CSAVNSTTGELFF. CDR3 coding DNA: TGCAGTGCCGTCAACTCAACCACCGGGGAGCTGTTTTTT.

This chain uses TRBV6-5 with TRBJ1-2; D is possibly TRBD1 (6 bases). The V and J ends lost 2 bases and 2 bases respectively, with 9 bases between them. Germline loops: CDR1 MNHEY, CDR2 SVGAGI. The CDR3 totals 14 residues. CDR3 region: CASSYGGANYGYTF. In nucleotides, the CDR3 is TGTGCCAGCAGTTACGGGGGGGCGAACTATGGCTACACCTTC.

This clonotype showed up many times. This sequence joins TRBV7-3 and TRBJ2-2, with 9 positions matching TRBD1. The germline V gene encodes CDR1 SGHTA and CDR2 FQGTGA. V lost 6 bases and J lost 5; bases outside the gene matches: 13. The CDR3 runs to 17 residues. The CDR3 reads CASRKQGASEVTGELFF. The CDR3 DNA reads TGTGCCAGCAGAAAACAGGGGGCTAGCGAAGTAACCGGGGAGCTGTTTTTT.

This clonotype has only a few counts. The chain uses TRBV11-2 and TRBJ2-4; 11 bases line up with TRBD2. This CDR3 contains 16 residues. Germline V gene sequence: CDR1 SGHAT, CDR2 FQNNGV. The V and J ends lost 6 bases and 8 bases, in that order; junction bases with no gene match: 12. CDR3 protein: CASSSMSVTSGDIQYF. Written as DNA, the CDR3 is TGTGCCAGCAGTTCAATGTCGGTGACTAGCGGGGACATTCAGTACTTC.

This clonotype was detected many times. The chain is built from TRBV24-1 and TRBJ2-7, with 8 bases that match TRBD1. The junction had 6 bases not matched to a gene; V was cut back by 4 bases and J by 2 bases. CDR3 length: 15 residues. CDR1 is KGHDR and CDR2 is SFDVKD in the germline V gene. CDR3 sequence (DNA): TGTGCCACCAGTGACCTCGGGACAGGAACCTACGAGCAGTACTTC. Protein product: CATSDLGTGTYEQYF.

This clonotype was observed many times. The chain links TRBV20-1 to TRBJ2-7; D possibly uses TRBD1 or TRBD2 (5 bases each). Trimming left V 2 bases short and J 0 bases short, with 11 bases between. Germline loops: CDR1 DFQATT, CDR2 SNEGSKA (reference sequence). This CDR3 contains 14 residues. CDR3 protein: CSARIRESSYEQYF. CDR3 nucleotide sequence: TGCAGTGCTAGAATCAGGGAGAGCTCCTACGAGCAGTACTTC.

This clonotype has at least ten counts. This rearrangement joins TRBV19 to TRBJ1-1; D unresolved. The germline V gene has CDR1 LNHDA and CDR2 SQIVND (reference sequence). V shed 3 bases and J shed 8 bases, with 13 bases lying between them. The CDR3 has 13 amino acids. The CDR3 loop reads CASSISGMTEAFF. The CDR3 DNA sequence: TGTGCCAGTAGTATCTCCGGGATGACAGAAGCTTTCTTT.

This clonotype was recorded at least ten times. CDR3 protein: CASRGRAGELFF. As DNA, the CDR3 is TGTGCCAGCCGAGGGAGGGCCGGGGAGCTGTTTTTT. The J gene is TRBJ2-2, the V gene TRBV12-3 or TRBV12-4, with 7 bases identical to TRBD2. V gave up 8 bases and J gave up 6 bases; unmatched junction bases: 3. The CDR3 is 12 amino acids.

Many counts were recorded for this clonotype. J is TRBJ2-2 and V is TRBV2; no definite D call. CDR1 SNHLY and CDR2 FYNNEI come from the germline V gene. Trimming removed 4 bases from V and 2 bases from J, with 14 bases in between. The CDR3 consists of 16 residues. Written as DNA, the CDR3 is TGTGCCAGCAGTGGGATCATACAAATTAACACCGGGGAGCTGTTTTTT. Translated, it gives CASSGIIQINTGELFF.

This clonotype was picked up a small number of times. The chain combines TRBV6-2 or TRBV6-3 with TRBJ1-5, with D perhaps matching TRBD1 (5 bases). The CDR3 extends over 18 amino acids. The V and J ends lost 3 bases and 2 bases respectively, with 20 bases between them. Germline CDR1 is MNHEY and CDR2 is SVGEGT. The CDR3 DNA follows: TGTGCCAGCAGTTATATTCCGGGGACGGACCTCCGCAATCAGCCCCAGCATTTT. As protein: CASSYIPGTDLRNQPQHF.

This clonotype was seen a few times. V is TRBV5-1 and J is TRBJ2-2; weak D call: TRBD2 (5 bases). Germline-derived CDR1 and CDR2 are SGHRS and YFSETQ. The V end lost 0 bases, the J end lost 4 bases, and 10 bases lay between the germline ends. The CDR3 sequence is 15 residues long. The CDR3 sequence is CASSLEPGSTGELFF. The CDR3 DNA reads TGCGCCAGCAGCTTGGAGCCGGGAAGCACCGGGGAGCTGTTTTTT.

This clonotype has just a few counts. The rearrangement uses TRBV9 and TRBJ2-6, with 9 bases identical to TRBD1. The CDR3 runs 18 residues. Germline CDR1 and CDR2: SGDLS and YYNGEE. V dropped 2 bases and J dropped 2; count of bases not matched to a gene: 8. The CDR3 loop reads CASSVRRDRAAGANVLTF. Written as DNA, the CDR3 is TGTGCCAGCAGCGTGAGAAGGGACAGGGCTGCTGGGGCCAACGTCCTGACTTTC. The whole variable domain, filled in from reference TRBV9 and TRBJ2-6, reads DSGVTQTPKHLITATGQRVTLRCSPRSGDLSVYWYQQSLDQGLQFLIQYYNGEERAKGNILERFSAQQFPDLHSELNLSSLELGDSALYFCASSVRRDRAAGANVLTFGAGSRLTVL.

This clonotype appeared a few times. This chain links TRBV20-1 with TRBJ2-5; 7 bases fit TRBD2. The ends lost 8 bases at V and 3 bases at J; junction bases unmatched: 6. The CDR3 extends over 12 amino acids. The germline V gene has CDR1 DFQATT and CDR2 SNEGSKA (reference sequence). CDR3 nucleotide sequence: TGCAGTTGCGAGGGAGGGAAAGAGACCCAGTACTTC. It is translated as CSCEGGKETQYF.

In this sample, this clonotype turned up many times. CDR3: CASSLAGNEQYF. Here the CDR3 DNA reads TGCGCCAGCAGCTTGGCCGGGAACGAGCAGTACTTC. The V and J genes are TRBV5-1 and TRBJ2-7, with a tentative D call TRBD2 (5 bases). This CDR3 has 12 amino acids. V was cut by 0 bases and J by 5 bases, with 6 bases left in between. The germline gives CDR1 SGHRS, CDR2 YFSETQ. The whole variable domain, remainder taken from reference TRBV5-1 and TRBJ2-7, is KAGVTQTPRYLIKTRGQQVTLSCSPISGHRSVSWYQQTPGQGLQFLFEYFSETQRNKGNFPGRFSGRQFSNSRSEMNVSTLELGDSALYLCASSLAGNEQYFGPGTRLTVT.

This clonotype has ten or more counts. The chain is built from TRBV20-1 and TRBJ2-7, with D possibly called TRBD1 or TRBD2 (5 bases each). The CDR3 runs 12 residues. Germline lookup yields CDR1 DFQATT and CDR2 SNEGSKA (reference sequence). Trimming left V 3 bases short and J 2 bases short, with 8 bases between. The CDR3: CSARRGPYEQYF. DNA of the CDR3: TGCAGTGCTAGGAGGGGTCCCTACGAGCAGTACTTC.

This clonotype has only one observation. J is TRBJ2-7 and V is TRBV20-1, with D perhaps TRBD1 (5 bases). V shed 2 bases and J shed 2 bases, with 13 bases lying between them. CDR1 and CDR2 (germline): DFQATT, SNEGSKA (reference sequence). The CDR3 spans 14 residues. CDR3 region: CSARKGLWAYEQYF. DNA of the CDR3: TGCAGTGCTAGAAAGGGGCTATGGGCCTACGAGCAGTACTTC.

V gene TRBV27 combines with J gene TRBJ2-7, with D perhaps TRBD2 (6 bases). The germline V gene has CDR1 MNHEY and CDR2 SMNVEV (reference sequence). The CDR3 sequence is 14 residues long. V was shortened by 3 bases and J by 5 bases, with 14 bases between the two germline ends. The CDR3 protein is CASSFGGSLHEQYF. CDR3 bases: TGTGCCAGCAGTTTCGGGGGTTCACTCCACGAGCAGTACTTC.